What follows are 14 T cell receptor beta chains derived from one specimen sequenced in a study of cytomegalovirus exposure and HLA in healthy donors. Use of 60 Vbeta and 13 Jbeta primers characterized the PCR. The repertoire was sequenced with immunoSEQ multiplex PCR; TCRdb's copy has only in-frame clones and lacks some. The sample table includes some 120,000 clones. Sequencing was performed on PBMCs. These TCRs come from a young man in good health and CMV-seronegative.

The chain links TRBV7-9 to TRBJ2-7; the D gene is possibly TRBD1 (5 bases). V was pared by 6 bases and J by 9 bases, with 18 bases between. CDR3 length: 13 amino acids. Germline V lookup: CDR1 SEHNR, CDR2 FQNEAQ (reference sequence). CDR3 sequence reads: CASSRTNPGRQYF. For the CDR3, the DNA is TGTGCCAGCAGTCGGACAAACCCTGGGCGGCAGTACTTC.

The chain recombines TRBV14 with TRBJ1-2, with 7 positions matching TRBD1. The CDR3 is made up of 16 amino acids. The germline CDR1 and CDR2 sequences are SGHDN and FVKESK. V was pared by 3 bases and J by 6 bases, with 13 bases of the junction left unmatched. In nucleotides, the CDR3 is TGTGCCAGCAGCCAGGCACGGTATCAGGGGGGCGATGGCTACACCTTC. It encodes CASSQARYQGGDGYTF.

The chain carries TRBV10-1 and TRBJ1-1; D is perhaps TRBD1 (6 bases). Trimming pared 4 bases from V and 0 bases from J, leaving 12 bases between. Per germline, CDR1 WNHNN and CDR2 SYGVQD (reference sequence). This CDR3 has 15 residues. This chain's CDR3 is CASSGGHGMNTEAFF. Written as DNA, the CDR3 is TGCGCCAGCAGTGGGGGACACGGGATGAACACTGAAGCTTTCTTT.

The gene calls are TRBV19 and TRBJ1-4, with 9 positions matching TRBD1. The J segment lost 7 bases and the V segment lost 5 bases, leaving 11 bases of the junction unmatched. Germline V gives CDR1 LNHDA, CDR2 SQIVND (reference sequence). The length of the CDR3 is 16 residues. CDR3 residues: CASSARSGQGGEKLFF. CDR3 nucleotide sequence: TGTGCCAGTAGTGCCCGATCGGGACAGGGAGGTGAAAAACTGTTTTTT.

The chain couples TRBV15 to TRBJ2-5, with TRBD2 matching 9 bases. V trimming: 5 bases; J trimming: 3 bases; junction bases outside the gene matches: 7. Germline CDR1 is LNHNV and CDR2 is YYDKDF (reference sequence). The CDR3 spans 15 residues. CDR3 DNA: TGTGCCACCAGCGATGGGCTAGCGGGAAAAGAGACCCAGTACTTC. It translates to CATSDGLAGKETQYF.

The V and J genes are TRBV6-5 and TRBJ2-7; D is possibly TRBD2 (6 bases). The CDR3 extends over 15 amino acids. Trimming cost V 1 base and J 5 bases, with 15 bases left between them. The germline CDR1 and CDR2 sequences are MNHEY and SVGAGI. The CDR3: CASSYWREGAHEQYF. CDR3 DNA sequence: TGTGCCAGCAGTTACTGGAGGGAAGGTGCCCACGAGCAGTACTTC.

This chain connects TRBV5-4 to TRBJ2-7, with 7 bases aligning to TRBD1. CDR1 is SGHNT and CDR2 is YYREEE in the germline V gene (reference sequence). This CDR3 is built from 15 residues. V dropped 0 bases and J dropped 2; count of bases not matched to a gene: 5. CDR3 amino acids: CASSLGGGITYEQYF. The DNA of the CDR3 is TGTGCCAGCAGCTTGGGAGGGGGCATTACCTACGAGCAGTACTTC.

This chain links TRBV7-8 with TRBJ1-2; a possible D gene is TRBD1 (5 bases). The CDR3 is made up of 15 amino acids. Germline CDR1 is SGHVS and CDR2 is FQNEAQ. The V end was cut by 3 bases, the J end by 3 bases, with 14 bases between. For the CDR3, the DNA is TGTGCCAGCAGCTTCCAGACAGATACTTACTATGGCTACACCTTC. Its translation is CASSFQTDTYYGYTF.

The chain couples TRBV6-4 to TRBJ2-7, with 8 bases aligning to TRBD1. Germline V gives CDR1 MRHNA, CDR2 SNTAGT. J lost 4 bases, V lost 9 bases, and 14 bases had no gene match. This CDR3 has 15 residues. In nucleotides, the CDR3 is TGTGCCAGTCCGAAATCCAGGGGGCGCATTTACGAGCAGTACTTC. It codes for CASPKSRGRIYEQYF.

This sequence joins TRBV27 and TRBJ1-2, with a tentative D call TRBD1 (5 bases). Germline loops: CDR1 MNHEY, CDR2 SMNVEV (reference sequence). The CDR3 covers 11 residues. V was shortened by 5 bases and J by 8 bases, with 9 bases between the two germline ends. The DNA for the CDR3 is TGTGCCAGCAGTCCGGGGGACGGCTACACCTTC. Its protein product is CASSPGDGYTF.

The V gene is TRBV4-1, the J gene TRBJ1-2, with D possibly matching TRBD1 (5 bases). V was trimmed by 4 bases and J by 1 base, leaving 16 bases between them. The CDR3 is made up of 16 amino acids. From germline, CDR1 is MGHRA and CDR2 YSYEKL. In DNA, the CDR3 is TGCGCCAGCAGCCTTGCCCCGGGGGACGTTAACTATGGCTACACCTTC. It is translated as CASSLAPGDVNYGYTF.

The chain joins TRBV6-5 to TRBJ1-2, with D perhaps TRBD1 (5 bases). Germline assignment: CDR1 MNHEY and CDR2 SVGAGI. V was shortened by 0 bases and J by 5 bases, with 13 bases between the two germline ends. The CDR3 runs to 15 residues. The CDR3 bases are TGTGCCAGCAGTTACTCAAGCGGGGGATCATATGGCTACACCTTC. It codes for CASSYSSGGSYGYTF.

This chain uses TRBV11-2 with TRBJ2-1; perhaps TRBD1 as D (6 bases). This CDR3 is 14 amino acids long. The V end was cut by 5 bases, the J end by 4 bases, with 12 bases between. The germline V gene has CDR1 SGHAT and CDR2 FQNNGV. The CDR3 loop reads CASSLPQGYNEQFF. The CDR3 region has the DNA TGTGCCAGCAGCCTACCACAGGGTTACAATGAGCAGTTCTTC.

V usage is TRBV7-8 and J usage is TRBJ2-5, with TRBD2 as a possible D gene (6 bases). The CDR3 has 13 amino acids. The ends were cut back, 1 base at V and 5 bases at J, with 8 bases in the middle. Germline loops: CDR1 SGHVS, CDR2 FQNEAQ. The CDR3 here is CASSLGGEETQYF. The CDR3 nucleotides are TGTGCCAGCAGCTTAGGGGGGGAGGAGACCCAGTACTTC.